This is a list of T cell receptor beta chains from one sample in a study of identical twins. MiXCR, run by TCRdb on the 5' RACE reads, gives a single entry per CDR3 protein. Of approximately 600,000 distinct CDR3 sequences listed, 7.1% are singletons. These data were also filed under a second study, of yellow fever vaccine responses in identical twins.

The sample comprised PBMCs. The source of these receptors is a woman between 18 and 29 years old in good health. Each CDR3 is given with its conserved first and last residue. The D gene is left open where the match is weak. Rows may omit the clone size; those that give it use once, few, many or a size class.

J gene | V gene | clone size | D gene | CDR3 protein | CDR3 DNA
TRBJ2-2 | TRBV12-3/TRBV12-4 | few | TRBD1 | CASSPKNRGNTGELFF | TGTGCCAGCAGCCCTAAGAACAGGGGGAATACCGGGGAGCTGTTTTTT
TRBJ2-5 | TRBV12-3/TRBV12-4 | many | NA | CASRQEETQYF | TGTGCCAGCAGACAAGAAGAGACCCAGTACTTC
TRBJ1-1 | TRBV7-9 | NA | NA | CASSLFLAATDTEAFF | TGTGCCAGCAGCTTATTTTTAGCGGCGACAGACACTGAAGCTTTCTTT
TRBJ1-4 | TRBV7-7 | NA | TRBD1 | CASSPRQGASEKLFF | TGTGCCAGCAGCCCGAGACAGGGGGCATCTGAAAAACTGTTTTTT
TRBJ1-2 | TRBV27 | NA | NA | CASSQTTGNDYGYTF | TGTGCCAGCAGTCAAACAACAGGAAACGATTATGGCTACACCTTC
TRBJ2-5 | TRBV12-3/TRBV12-4 | many | NA | CASRRDSLETQYF | TGTGCCAGCAGACGAGACTCTTTAGAGACCCAGTACTTC
TRBJ2-3 | TRBV5-1 | many | TRBD1 | CASSQGQGIRDTQYF | TGCGCCAGCAGCCAGGGACAGGGTATTAGAGATACGCAGTATTTT
TRBJ2-1 | TRBV7-9 | few | TRBD2 | CASSRETSASYNEQFF | TGTGCCAGCAGCCGAGAGACTAGCGCCTCCTACAATGAGCAGTTCTTC
TRBJ1-4 | TRBV5-6 | many | NA | CASSSKGEKLFF | TGTGCCAGCAGCTCGAAGGGGGAAAAACTGTTTTTT
TRBJ1-5 | TRBV24-1 | NA | NA | CATSHGSVQPQHF | TGTGCCACCAGTCACGGGAGTGTCCAGCCCCAGCATTTT
TRBJ2-5 | TRBV10-2 | NA | TRBD1 | CASMTRDRGFQETQYF | TGCGCCAGCATGACCCGGGACAGGGGATTCCAAGAGACCCAGTACTTC
TRBJ2-1 | TRBV20-1 | NA | TRBD1 | CSAAGVPGQGYNEQFF | TGCAGTGCCGCAGGGGTCCCGGGACAGGGATACAATGAGCAGTTCTTC
TRBJ1-2 | TRBV29-1 | few | NA | CSARGAAVYGYTF | TGCAGCGCCCGGGGAGCGGCGGTCTATGGCTACACCTTC
TRBJ1-1 | TRBV28 | few | NA | CASRTAARGAFF | TGTGCCAGCAGGACGGCGGCCCGGGGGGCTTTCTTT
TRBJ2-5 | TRBV20-1 | few | TRBD1 | CSARGQGFRETQYF | TGCAGTGCTAGGGGACAGGGATTTAGAGAGACCCAGTACTTC
TRBJ1-2 | TRBV6-1 | NA | NA | CASSRTAFYGYTF | TGTGCCAGCAGCCGGACAGCTTTCTATGGCTACACCTTC
TRBJ1-1 | TRBV15 | NA | NA | CATGAVGTEAFF | TGTGCCACCGGGGCCGTTGGCACTGAAGCTTTCTTT
TRBJ2-1 | TRBV12-3/TRBV12-4 | few | NA | CASSLLDIRYYNEQFF | TGTGCCAGCAGTTTATTGGACATTCGCTACTACAATGAGCAGTTCTTC
TRBJ2-1 | TRBV6-1 | NA | TRBD2 | CASSLSGGAEQFF | TGTGCCAGCAGTCTTAGCGGGGGGGCTGAGCAGTTCTTC
TRBJ1-2 | TRBV5-5 | NA | NA | CASRTGTDVYGYTF | TGTGCCAGCAGAACCGGGACGGACGTCTATGGCTACACCTTC
TRBJ2-2 | TRBV29-1 | many | TRBD2 | CSVQRLAGAGELFF | TGCAGCGTTCAACGACTAGCGGGTGCCGGGGAGCTGTTTTTT
TRBJ2-1 | TRBV12-3/TRBV12-4 | few | NA | CASSLIWGSYNEQFF | TGTGCCAGCAGCCTAATCTGGGGATCCTACAATGAGCAGTTCTTC
TRBJ2-3 | TRBV4-1 | NA | NA | CASSPPTPSTDTQYF | TGCGCCAGCAGCCCCCCTACCCCTAGCACAGATACGCAGTATTTT
TRBJ2-4 | TRBV10-3 | NA | NA | CAISAEGTIQYF | TGTGCCATCAGTGCCGAGGGGACCATTCAGTACTTC
TRBJ2-1 | TRBV15 | few | TRBD1 | CATSRDRDSNEQFF | TGTGCCACCAGCAGAGATCGGGACAGTAATGAGCAGTTCTTC
TRBJ1-2 | TRBV6-1 | many | NA | CASSTDPFNYGYTF | TGTGCCAGCAGTACGGACCCGTTTAACTATGGCTACACCTTC
TRBJ1-4 | TRBV29-1 | many | TRBD1 | CSVFRPPGQLRSNEKLFF | TGCAGCGTTTTTCGACCGCCGGGACAGTTGAGGTCTAATGAAAAACTGTTTTTT
TRBJ1-2 | TRBV15 | NA | TRBD1 | CATSTFPGGNYGYTF | TGTGCCACCAGCACTTTTCCAGGGGGCAACTATGGCTACACCTTC
TRBJ2-7 | TRBV9 | few | TRBD2 | CASSVGLAGVFEQYF | TGTGCCAGCAGCGTAGGCCTAGCGGGAGTTTTCGAGCAGTACTTC
TRBJ2-7 | TRBV19 | NA | TRBD1 | CASRRDRDTYEQYF | TGTGCCAGTAGAAGGGACAGGGATACCTACGAGCAGTACTTC
TRBJ1-5 | TRBV12-3/TRBV12-4 | many | NA | CASSLEQVNQPQHF | TGTGCCAGCAGTTTAGAACAGGTTAATCAGCCCCAGCATTTT
TRBJ2-2 | TRBV11-2 | NA | NA | CASRQDPNTGELFF | TGTGCCAGCCGACAGGACCCGAACACCGGGGAGCTGTTTTTT
TRBJ2-1 | TRBV28 | many | NA | CASSSGKQASSYNEQFF | TGTGCCAGCAGTTCGGGTAAGCAGGCTTCCTCCTACAATGAGCAGTTCTTC
TRBJ1-6 | TRBV5-8 | NA | NA | CASSPGPARGDSPLHF | TGTGCCAGCAGCCCTGGGCCCGCCCGGGGGGATTCACCCCTCCACTTT
TRBJ2-3 | TRBV28 | few | NA | CASSFRFRSTDTQYF | TGTGCCAGCAGTTTCCGATTTCGTAGCACAGATACGCAGTATTTT
TRBJ1-6 | TRBV12-3/TRBV12-4 | few | NA | CATTRGSPNSPLHF | TGTGCCACCACGAGGGGCAGCCCTAATTCACCCCTCCACTTT
TRBJ2-2 | TRBV18 | NA | TRBD2 | CASSPISGGAFTGELFF | TGTGCCAGCTCTCCGATCAGCGGGGGCGCTTTCACCGGGGAGCTGTTTTTT
TRBJ2-1 | TRBV7-6 | NA | TRBD2 | CASSLEGLAGAEQFF | TGTGCCAGCAGCTTAGAGGGACTAGCGGGAGCGGAGCAGTTCTTC
TRBJ1-4 | TRBV12-3/TRBV12-4 | many | NA | CASSLGSRARKLFF | TGTGCCAGCAGTTTAGGGTCGCGGGCGAGGAAACTGTTTTTT
TRBJ2-5 | TRBV28 | many | TRBD2 | CASSRKTSGRETQYF | TGTGCCAGCAGTAGAAAGACTAGCGGGAGGGAGACCCAGTACTTC
TRBJ2-7 | TRBV2 | NA | TRBD2 | CASSPSGSAFTYEQYF | TGTGCCAGCAGTCCTAGCGGGAGTGCGTTCACCTACGAGCAGTACTTC
TRBJ2-5 | TRBV29-1 | few | NA | CSVLWLETQYF | TGCAGCGTTTTGTGGTTGGAGACCCAGTACTTC